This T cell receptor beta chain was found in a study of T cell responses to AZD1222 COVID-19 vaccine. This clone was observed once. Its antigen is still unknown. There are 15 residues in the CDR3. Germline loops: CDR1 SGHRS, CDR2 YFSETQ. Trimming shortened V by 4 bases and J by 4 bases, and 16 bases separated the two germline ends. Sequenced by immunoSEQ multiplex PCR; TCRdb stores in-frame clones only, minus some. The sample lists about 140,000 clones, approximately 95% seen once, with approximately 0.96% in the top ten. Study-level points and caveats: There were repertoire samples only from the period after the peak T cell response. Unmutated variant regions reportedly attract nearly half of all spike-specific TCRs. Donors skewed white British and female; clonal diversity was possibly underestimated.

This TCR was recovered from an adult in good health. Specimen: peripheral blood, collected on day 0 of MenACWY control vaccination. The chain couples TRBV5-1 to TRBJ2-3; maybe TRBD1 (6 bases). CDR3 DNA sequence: TGCGCCAGCAGCGCCGGCAGGGGATGGTCAGATACGCAGTATTTT. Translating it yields CASSAGRGWSDTQYF.